Each of the 25 T cell receptor beta chains below was sequenced from the same sample in a study of blood T cell repertoires in COVID-19. TCRdb's copy holds only in-frame clones and misses some; the assay was immunoSEQ multiplex PCR. This sample yields around 200,000 clones, of which 85% are seen a single time; approximately 18% belongs to the top ten. Sequencing was done on a sample of PBMCs or T cells enriched from blood (not recorded which). The receptors come from a man aged 40-49 years who had recovered from COVID-19.

The J gene is TRBJ2-7, the V gene TRBV4-1, with 7 nucleotides matching TRBD1. The CDR3 sequence is 15 residues long. V shed 1 base and J 0 bases; nucleotides not matched to a gene: 3. Germline V lookup: CDR1 MGHRA, CDR2 YSYEKL. CDR3 DNA: TGCGCCAGCAGCCAAGTGACAGGGAACTCCTACGAGCAGTACTTC. As protein: CASSQVTGNSYEQYF.

The CDR3 is CASSLDPYNEQFF. The CDR3 DNA follows: TGTGCCAGCAGCTTAGATCCGTACAATGAGCAGTTCTTC. The rearrangement links TRBV7-2 to TRBJ2-1; D remains ambiguous. Germline V gene sequence: CDR1 SGHTA, CDR2 FQGNSA. The CDR3 is 13 amino acids. The ends were cut back, 1 base at V and 4 bases at J, with 5 bases in the middle. The full variable domain, its missing parts supplied by reference TRBV7-2 and TRBJ2-1, is GAGVSQSPSNKVTEKGKDVELRCDPISGHTALYWYRQSLGQGLEFLIYFQGNSAPDKSGLPSDRFSAERTGGSVSTLTIQRTQQEDSAVYLCASSLDPYNEQFFGPGTRLTVL.

This sequence joins TRBV30 and TRBJ2-3; 12 bases fit TRBD2. Germline V gene sequence: CDR1 GTSNPN, CDR2 SVGIG (reference sequence). After removal of 6 bases from V and 4 bases from J, the junction contained 14 bases not matched to a gene. CDR3 length equals 17 residues. Here the CDR3 reads CACTTGRLAGEPDTQYF. As DNA, the CDR3 is TGTGCCTGTACCACCGGCCGACTAGCGGGAGAACCAGATACGCAGTATTTT.

The chain couples TRBV19 to TRBJ1-1, with D perhaps TRBD1 (5 bases). CDR3 length: 12 amino acids. Germline CDR1 LNHDA, CDR2 SQIVND (reference sequence). The V and J ends lost 9 bases and 5 bases respectively, with 13 bases between them. This CDR3 reads CASSQGNTEAFF. The CDR3 region has the DNA TGTGCCAGCTCTCAGGGTAATACTGAAGCTTTCTTT. Full variable domain (rest looked up from reference TRBV19 and TRBJ1-1): DGGITQSPKYLFRKEGQNVTLSCEQNLNHDAMYWYRQDPGQGLRLIYYSQIVNDFQKGDIAEGYSVSREKKESFPLTVTSAQKNPTAFYLCASSQGNTEAFFGQGTRLTVV.

This chain joins TRBV5-6 and TRBJ2-7; D perhaps matches TRBD1 (6 bases). Germline assignment: CDR1 SGHDT and CDR2 YYEEEE. V lost 4 bases, J lost 3 bases, and 14 bases lay in between. The CDR3 totals 14 residues. CDR3 nucleotides: TGTGCCAGCAGCGCCGGGACAATTTTCTACGAGCAGTACTTC. This codes for CASSAGTIFYEQYF.

V gene TRBV5-6 combines with J gene TRBJ2-1; possibly TRBD1 for D (5 bases). This CDR3 comprises 17 residues. V lost 5 bases to trimming and J lost 0 bases, with 18 bases between them. Germline CDR1 is SGHDT and CDR2 is YYEEEE. The CDR3 protein is CASSLGRRRSSYNEQFF. In DNA form, the CDR3 reads TGTGCCAGCAGTCTGGGGCGCCGAAGGAGCTCCTACAATGAGCAGTTCTTC.

The chain has TRBV13 and TRBJ2-5; 7 bases align to TRBD2. The CDR3 is 14 amino acids. The V and J ends lost 5 bases and 1 base, in that order; junction bases with no gene match: 4. Germline assignment: CDR1 PRHDT and CDR2 FYEKMQ (reference sequence). The CDR3 here is CASSPWTSQETQYF. CDR3 nucleotide sequence: TGTGCCAGCAGCCCCTGGACTAGCCAAGAGACCCAGTACTTC.

The V call is TRBV6-2 or TRBV6-3, the J call TRBJ1-6; D is unresolved. This CDR3 region has 15 residues. CDR1 MNHEY and CDR2 SVGEGT come from the germline V gene. V lost 5 bases, J lost 2 bases, and 10 bases lay in between. As DNA, the CDR3 is TGTGCCAGCAGTGCCAGGCCCGCCTATAATTCACCCCTCCACTTT. Protein sequence: CASSARPAYNSPLHF.

The chain carries TRBV28 and TRBJ1-2, with D hard to call. V lost 5 bases, J lost 13 bases, and 14 bases lay in between. Germline CDR1 and CDR2: MDHEN and SYDVKM. This CDR3 has 11 amino acids. The CDR3 sequence: CASSPRGESTF. CDR3 sequence (DNA): TGTGCCAGCAGTCCGCGGGGTGAAAGCACCTTC.

The chain is built from TRBV20-1 and TRBJ2-5; D uncertain. CDR3 size: 11 residues. The V and J ends lost 5 bases and 4 bases respectively, with 8 bases between them. Per germline, CDR1 DFQATT and CDR2 SNEGSKA (reference sequence). The CDR3 sequence is CSAPRGETQYF. CDR3 DNA: TGCAGTGCTCCTCGAGGAGAGACCCAGTACTTC.

The chain employs TRBV3-1 (or the pseudogene TRBV3-2) and TRBJ1-3; D not resolved. CDR1 and CDR2 (germline): LGHDT, YNNKEL (reference sequence). This CDR3 is 11 amino acids long. With 5 bases removed from V and 3 bases from J, the gap between germline ends came to 2 bases. CDR3 in amino acids: CASSYGNTIYF. CDR3 DNA sequence: TGTGCCAGCAGCTATGGAAACACCATATATTTT.

Regarding this clone: This sample also contains other DNA sequences that code for the same CDR3. V usage is TRBV9 and J usage is TRBJ1-1; D not resolved. This CDR3 has 13 amino acids. Trimming removed 0 bases at V and 1 base at J, with 4 bases between. Germline V gives CDR1 SGDLS, CDR2 YYNGEE. CDR3 in amino acids: CASSVDRNTEAFF. In DNA form, the CDR3 reads TGTGCCAGCAGCGTAGACAGGAACACTGAAGCTTTCTTT.

The gene calls are TRBV15 and TRBJ2-2; 7 nucleotides match TRBD1. The CDR3 has 16 residues. Germline V gene lookup returns CDR1 LNHNV and CDR2 YYDKDF (reference sequence). After removal of 5 bases from V and 4 bases from J, the junction contained 10 bases not matched to a gene. Here the CDR3 reads CATSGRGRGGTGELFF. Written as DNA, the CDR3 is TGTGCCACCAGCGGAAGGGGGCGCGGAGGCACCGGGGAGCTGTTTTTT.

V is TRBV3-1 (or the pseudogene TRBV3-2) and J is TRBJ2-7, with 7 bases matching TRBD1. The length of the CDR3 is 15 residues. Trimming cost V 4 bases and J 0 bases; bases outside gene matches: 6. CDR1 LGHDT and CDR2 YNNKEL come from the germline V gene (reference sequence). The CDR3 is CASSPGWDSSYEQYF. CDR3 bases: TGTGCCAGCAGCCCAGGATGGGACAGCTCCTACGAGCAGTACTTC.

This chain joins TRBV7-9 and TRBJ2-3, with 13 nucleotides matching TRBD2. This CDR3 region has 19 residues. V was clipped by 3 bases and J by 1 base; unmatched bases: 10. Germline CDR1 and CDR2: SEHNR and FQNEAQ (reference sequence). This CDR3 is CASSFYLGTSGKGTDTQYF. In nucleotides, the CDR3 is TGTGCCAGCAGCTTCTACCTCGGGACTAGCGGGAAAGGCACAGATACGCAGTATTTT.

V is TRBV6-5 and J is TRBJ1-4, with 9 bases identical to TRBD1. The CDR3 totals 15 residues. V dropped 9 bases and J dropped 6; count of bases not matched to a gene: 11. The germline V gene has CDR1 MNHEY and CDR2 SVGAGI. The CDR3: CASNPTGTGHEKLFF. The DNA for the CDR3 is TGTGCCAGTAATCCCACCGGGACAGGGCATGAAAAACTGTTTTTT.

In this sample, this clone turned up a few times. This chain connects TRBV3-1 (or the pseudogene TRBV3-2) to TRBJ2-7; unclear D gene. V was pared by 3 bases and J by 0 bases, with 6 bases between. The length of the CDR3 is 13 residues. Germline V lookup: CDR1 LGHDT, CDR2 YNNKEL (reference sequence). The CDR3 DNA reads as TGTGCCAGCAGCCACAGGAACTCCTACGAGCAGTACTTC. Translating it yields CASSHRNSYEQYF.

This clone was picked up a small number of times. The chain carries TRBV27 and TRBJ1-1; 9 bases agree with TRBD1. Trimming at V came to 5 bases and at J to 5 bases, leaving 15 bases not matched to a gene. Germline lookup yields CDR1 MNHEY and CDR2 SMNVEV (reference sequence). CDR3 length: 17 amino acids. CDR3 sequence reads: CASSPGQGLIWGTEAFF. The CDR3 DNA reads as TGTGCCAGCAGTCCGGGACAGGGCTTAATTTGGGGGACTGAAGCTTTCTTT.

This clone was found a few times. V usage is TRBV20-1 and J usage is TRBJ2-7; TRBD1 matches 10 bases. Per germline, CDR1 DFQATT and CDR2 SNEGSKA (reference sequence). V gave up 3 bases and J gave up 2 bases; unmatched junction bases: 4. The CDR3 contains 14 residues. CDR3: CSASGTGEAYEQYF. The CDR3 coding sequence is TGCAGTGCTAGTGGGACAGGGGAAGCCTACGAGCAGTACTTC.

A single count supports this clone. The chain combines TRBV5-4 with TRBJ2-1; D perhaps matches TRBD1 (5 bases). The CDR3 length is 13 residues. V dropped 1 base and J dropped 9 bases, with 11 bases sitting between them. CDR1 is SGHNT, CDR2 YYREEE, per germline (reference sequence). The CDR3 region is CASSLFGQGEQFF. The CDR3 region has the DNA TGTGCCAGCAGCTTGTTTGGCCAGGGTGAGCAGTTCTTC.

This clone was seen only once. The genes are TRBV28 and TRBJ2-3, with TRBD2 matching 12 bases. Germline CDR1 and CDR2: MDHEN and SYDVKM. This CDR3 region has 15 residues. V trimming: 9 bases; J trimming: 6 bases; junction bases outside the gene matches: 10. The CDR3 DNA reads as TGTGCCAGTGCACCACTAGCGGGAGGAAGGGATACGCAGTATTTT. Protein: CASAPLAGGRDTQYF.

This clone is a singleton in its sample. The chain has TRBV30 and TRBJ2-7; 7 bases match TRBD1. The CDR3 is 15 amino acids. The J segment lost 3 bases and the V segment lost 0 bases, leaving 8 bases of the junction unmatched. Germline-derived CDR1 and CDR2 are GTSNPN and SVGIG (reference sequence). The CDR3 reads CAWSVPGQVLYEQYF. The CDR3 DNA is TGTGCCTGGAGTGTACCCGGACAGGTACTCTACGAGCAGTACTTC.

The chain joins TRBV7-8 to TRBJ2-7; D might be TRBD2 (6 bases). The CDR3 has 12 residues. V gave up 5 bases and J gave up 6 bases, with 11 bases separating them. Germline CDR1 reads SGHVS; CDR2 reads FQNEAQ. This CDR3 reads CASSPGRGEQYF. The CDR3 nucleotides read TGTGCCAGCAGCCCGGGGCGGGGCGAGCAGTACTTC.

This rearrangement joins TRBV24-1 to TRBJ1-5, with TRBD1 matching 8 bases. The CDR3 consists of 16 residues. After removal of 4 bases from V and 5 bases from J, the junction contained 9 bases not matched to a gene. CDR1 is KGHDR, CDR2 SFDVKD, per germline. CDR3 sequence reads: CATSDPQQGDHQPQHF. CDR3 DNA: TGTGCCACCAGTGACCCCCAACAGGGGGATCATCAGCCCCAGCATTTT.

V is TRBV6-5 and J is TRBJ1-1; 7 bases are shared with TRBD1. CDR1 and CDR2 (germline): MNHEY, SVGAGI. V gave up 5 bases and J gave up 4 bases; unmatched junction bases: 7. CDR3 length: 14 amino acids. CDR3 sequence reads: CASSTNRGITEAFF. The DNA of the CDR3 is TGTGCCAGCAGTACCAACAGGGGTATCACTGAAGCTTTCTTT.